This is a list of T cell receptor beta chains from one sample in a study of T cell responses to AZD1222 COVID-19 vaccine. Clones were sequenced by immunoSEQ multiplex PCR, and TCRdb holds only the in-frame ones, with some missing. Of 150,000 or so clones listed, approximately 85% are singletons. The specimen comprised peripheral blood, sampled on day 0 of MenACWY control vaccination. The receptors here all came from an adult in good health. Both conserved end residues are part of each CDR3. Only some rows state a clone size, as once, few, many or a class for expanded clones.

clone_size: once
v_call: TRBV19
j_call: TRBJ1-5
cdr3_length: 13
cdr3_aa: CASSPQKGRPQHF

clone_size: .
v_call: TRBV5-4
j_call: TRBJ2-3
cdr3_length: 13
cdr3_aa: CASSSWATDTQYF

clone_size: .
v_call: TRBV6-5
j_call: TRBJ2-7
cdr3_length: 13
cdr3_aa: CASGRLSTYEQYF

clone_size: .
v_call: TRBV19
j_call: TRBJ1-2
cdr3_length: 13
cdr3_aa: CASSDRGVGGYTF

clone_size: .
v_call: TRBV5-1
j_call: TRBJ2-2
cdr3_length: 16
cdr3_aa: CASSLSAGLRGGELFF

clone_size: .
v_call: TRBV5-6
j_call: TRBJ2-6
cdr3_length: 15
cdr3_aa: CASSLKGDGANVLTF

clone_size: .
v_call: TRBV25-1
j_call: TRBJ2-3
cdr3_length: 11
cdr3_aa: CASSFLDTQYF

clone_size: .
v_call: TRBV4-1
j_call: TRBJ1-2
cdr3_length: 14
cdr3_aa: CASSPETGAYGYTF

clone_size: .
v_call: TRBV6-5
j_call: TRBJ1-1
cdr3_length: 16
cdr3_aa: CASSYEFSGGGTEAFF

clone_size: .
v_call: TRBV5-1
j_call: TRBJ2-2
cdr3_length: 18
cdr3_aa: CASSFQLAGGPGTGELFF

clone_size: .
v_call: TRBV6-5
j_call: TRBJ1-2
cdr3_length: 15
cdr3_aa: CASTRDGIANYGYTF

clone_size: .
v_call: TRBV5-1
j_call: TRBJ1-1
cdr3_length: 13
cdr3_aa: CASSMTGLSLAFF

clone_size: .
v_call: TRBV24-1
j_call: TRBJ1-5
cdr3_length: 13
cdr3_aa: CATSQGGDQPQHF

clone_size: .
v_call: TRBV18
j_call: TRBJ1-5
cdr3_length: 17
cdr3_aa: CASSRTGTDFSNQPQHF

clone_size: .
v_call: TRBV6-5
j_call: TRBJ1-5
cdr3_length: 15
cdr3_aa: CASSHQGEGNQPQHF

clone_size: .
v_call: TRBV18
j_call: TRBJ1-2
cdr3_length: 14
cdr3_aa: CASSPGRDGYGYTF

clone_size: .
v_call: TRBV19
j_call: TRBJ2-7
cdr3_length: 15
cdr3_aa: CASSIDRVSSYEQYF

clone_size: .
v_call: TRBV5-1
j_call: TRBJ2-1
cdr3_length: 16
cdr3_aa: CASSLGGTDSYNEQFF

clone_size: .
v_call: TRBV10-3
j_call: TRBJ1-5
cdr3_length: 13
cdr3_aa: CAISVDSNQPQHF

clone_size: few
v_call: TRBV3-1/TRBV3-2
j_call: TRBJ1-2
cdr3_length: 16
cdr3_aa: CASSQDLGTAIYGYTF

clone_size: once
v_call: TRBV6-5
j_call: TRBJ1-4
cdr3_length: 14
cdr3_aa: CASRGGTANEKLFF

clone_size: .
v_call: TRBV20-1
j_call: TRBJ1-6
cdr3_length: 14
cdr3_aa: CSASRSGSGSPLHF

clone_size: .
v_call: TRBV12-3/TRBV12-4
j_call: TRBJ1-2
cdr3_length: 13
cdr3_aa: CASSRQVPYGYTF

clone_size: once
v_call: TRBV29-1
j_call: TRBJ2-3
cdr3_length: 13
cdr3_aa: CSVGAGGTDTQYF

clone_size: .
v_call: TRBV5-1
j_call: TRBJ1-2
cdr3_length: 13
cdr3_aa: CASSWRGDYGYTF

clone_size: once
v_call: TRBV19
j_call: TRBJ1-4
cdr3_length: 15
cdr3_aa: CASSIGGERFEKLFF

clone_size: .
v_call: TRBV5-8
j_call: TRBJ2-2
cdr3_length: 14
cdr3_aa: CASTYGVGEGELFF

clone_size: few
v_call: TRBV5-1
j_call: TRBJ1-4
cdr3_length: 15
cdr3_aa: CASSLSGGTNEKLFF

clone_size: .
v_call: TRBV30
j_call: TRBJ1-2
cdr3_length: 8
cdr3_aa: CALNGYTF

clone_size: .
v_call: TRBV14
j_call: TRBJ1-2
cdr3_length: 16
cdr3_aa: CASSQRESAGLGPYTF

clone_size: .
v_call: TRBV5-4
j_call: TRBJ1-2
cdr3_length: 14
cdr3_aa: CASSLRQGKGGYTF

clone_size: .
v_call: TRBV10-3
j_call: TRBJ2-3
cdr3_length: 14
cdr3_aa: CAISGQASTDTQYF

clone_size: .
v_call: TRBV30
j_call: TRBJ1-2
cdr3_length: 13
cdr3_aa: CAWSVNRGYGYTF

clone_size: .
v_call: TRBV3-1/TRBV3-2
j_call: TRBJ2-1
cdr3_length: 15
cdr3_aa: CASSQDLVAGGWQFF

clone_size: .
v_call: TRBV29-1
j_call: TRBJ2-3
cdr3_length: 17
cdr3_aa: CSVEDPLTGGRTDTQYF

clone_size: .
v_call: TRBV3-1/TRBV3-2
j_call: TRBJ1-4
cdr3_length: 14
cdr3_aa: CASRARDRGEKLFF

clone_size: .
v_call: TRBV29-1
j_call: TRBJ1-1
cdr3_length: 12
cdr3_aa: CSVDWGRTEAFF